This passage covers 25 T cell receptor beta chains from one sample sequenced in a study of blood T cell repertoires in COVID-19 (TCRdb year 2020). Library preparation employed the immunoSEQ multiplex PCR assay. TCRdb took this table from immuneACCESS and kept in-frame rearrangements with V and J called. Such tables lack part of the clones; where checked against another copy, unresolved V genes explain under half of the gap, and the rest is unexplained. This sample comprises some 100,000 clones, roughly 88% of them detected only once. The ten largest clones take up 7% to 8.5% of the sample. The source material was peripheral blood. The receptors come from a woman in her 70s with acute or convalescent COVID-19.

V is TRBV28 and J is TRBJ2-7; tentatively, D is TRBD1 (5 bases). V was pared by 4 bases and J by 3 bases, with 16 bases between. This CDR3 is built from 15 residues. CDR1 is MDHEN, CDR2 SYDVKM, per germline. The CDR3 protein is CASSSLQDPRYEQYF. Written as DNA, the CDR3 is TGTGCCAGCAGTTCCCTACAGGACCCCCGCTACGAGCAGTACTTC.

The chain joins TRBV15 to TRBJ2-7; 8 nucleotides align to TRBD1. Germline CDR1 is LNHNV and CDR2 is YYDKDF (reference sequence). The CDR3 length is 15 residues. Losses at the gene ends were 1 base for V and 1 base for J; bases not matched to a gene: 3. The CDR3 bases are TGTGCCACCAGCAGAGGACAGGGGCTTTCCTACGAGCAGTACTTC. This sequence encodes CATSRGQGLSYEQYF. The full variable domain, completed using reference TRBV15 and TRBJ2-7, is DAMVIQNPRYQVTQFGKPVTLSCSQTLNHNVMYWYQQKSSQAPKLLFHYYDKDFNNEADTPDNFQSRRPNTSFCFLDIRSPGLGDTAMYLCATSRGQGLSYEQYFGPGTRLTVT.

The chain couples TRBV2 to TRBJ2-5; 8 bases fit TRBD1. With 3 bases clipped from V and 4 bases from J, the junction kept 7 bases outside the gene matches. Germline V gene sequence: CDR1 SNHLY, CDR2 FYNNEI. The CDR3 is 15 residues long. The chain's CDR3 is CASSDQGALSETQYF. DNA of the CDR3: TGTGCCAGCAGTGATCAGGGGGCGTTGTCAGAGACCCAGTACTTC.

This clone appeared a single time. The CDR3 DNA is TGTGCAAGTCGCTACCGGGTCCCCAACACCGGGGAGCTGTTTTTT. This encodes CASRYRVPNTGELFF. The rearrangement links TRBV12-2 to TRBJ2-2; no DNA check was done on the table's D call, TRBD2. TRBV12-2 is a recognized pseudogene. This CDR3 has 15 amino acids.

V gene TRBV2 combines with J gene TRBJ1-2, with D maybe TRBD1 (5 bases). The CDR3 totals 13 residues. CDR1 and CDR2 (germline): SNHLY, FYNNEI. Deletions cut 5 bases from V and 6 bases from J, with 13 bases between. CDR3 loop: CASSKRQIDGYTF. The DNA of the CDR3 is TGTGCCAGCAGTAAGAGACAGATCGATGGCTACACCTTC.

This clone was seen a few times. The rearrangement uses TRBV2 and TRBJ1-1; TRBD1 might be the D (5 bases). Germline V lookup: CDR1 SNHLY, CDR2 FYNNEI. Trimming shortened V by 7 bases and J by 1 base, and 13 bases separated the two germline ends. The CDR3 covers 14 residues. For the CDR3, the DNA is TGTGCCAGCATCAGCAGGGTTCGGAACACTGAAGCTTTCTTT. Translating gives CASISRVRNTEAFF.

The V gene is TRBV6-5, the J gene TRBJ2-5, with 7 bases identical to TRBD1. Germline lookup yields CDR1 MNHEY and CDR2 SVGAGI. The CDR3 is 15 residues long. Trimming took 5 bases from V and 3 from J; bases not matched to a gene: 9. CDR3 sequence reads: CASSQPGQKKETQYF. CDR3 in DNA: TGTGCCAGCAGTCAGCCGGGACAGAAAAAAGAGACCCAGTACTTC.

CDR3 in amino acids: CATSDFAGGFYGYTF. CDR3 nucleotide sequence: TGTGCCACCAGTGATTTCGCAGGGGGCTTCTATGGCTACACCTTC. The rearrangement uses TRBV24-1 and TRBJ1-2, with 8 nucleotides matching TRBD1. The CDR3 sequence is 15 residues long. CDR1 is KGHDR, CDR2 SFDVKD, per germline. Unmatched junction bases numbered 4, after V lost 1 base and J lost 4 bases.

Points on this clone: The CDR3 does not close with the conserved phenylalanine or tryptophan, likely indicating a read error. The DNA is omitted, as the CDR3 cannot be located on it reliably, and the CDR3 follows TCRdb's listing. The rearrangement links TRBV10-1 to TRBJ2-7; TRBD1, the D gene given by the table, was not confirmed from the DNA. CDR1 and CDR2 (germline): WNHNN, SYGVQD (reference sequence). The CDR3 is 9 residues long, counting both termini. CDR3 sequence: CASPLRGAS.

The chain carries TRBV6-5 and TRBJ1-2; 9 nucleotides match TRBD1. J lost 8 bases, V lost 6 bases, and 10 bases had no gene match. CDR3 length equals 14 residues. Germline V gene lookup returns CDR1 MNHEY and CDR2 SVGAGI. The CDR3 spells CASRGTGLQHGYTF. CDR3 bases: TGTGCCAGCAGGGGGACAGGGCTGCAGCACGGCTACACCTTC.

The chain carries TRBV28 and TRBJ2-4; tentatively, D is TRBD1 (6 bases). CDR3 size: 14 residues. Per the germline V gene, CDR1 is MDHEN and CDR2 is SYDVKM. The V end lost 3 bases, the J end lost 4 bases, and 10 bases lay between the germline ends. The CDR3: CASSFQGPKNIQYF. In DNA, the CDR3 is TGTGCCAGCAGTTTTCAGGGGCCAAAAAACATTCAGTACTTC. The full variable domain, completed using reference TRBV28 and TRBJ2-4, is DVKVTQSSRYLVKRTGEKVFLECVQDMDHENMFWYRQDPGLGLRLIYFSYDVKMKEKGDIPEGYSVSREKKERFSLILESASTNQTSMYLCASSFQGPKNIQYFGAGTRLSVL.

The chain recombines TRBV3-1 (or the pseudogene TRBV3-2) with TRBJ1-1, with D perhaps TRBD1 (6 bases). Germline values: CDR1 LGHDT, CDR2 YNNKEL (reference sequence). CDR3 size: 14 residues. V was cut by 3 bases and J by 2 bases, with 10 bases left in between. CDR3 sequence reads: CASSHSRGNTEAFF. Here the CDR3 DNA reads TGTGCCAGCAGCCACTCCAGGGGTAACACTGAAGCTTTCTTT.

Comments on this clone: Sequence at one end of the junction differs from germline and may be a read error. The chain carries TRBV5-6 and TRBJ2-5; D may be TRBD1 (7 bases). The CDR3 has 15 amino acids. CDR1 is SGHDT, CDR2 YYEEEE, per germline. The chain's CDR3 is CASSFDRAGQETQYF. The CDR3 DNA is TGTGCCAGCAGCTTTGACAGGGCGGGGCAAGAGACCCAATACTTC.

This sequence joins TRBV19 and TRBJ1-2; TRBD1 agrees at 7 bases. Germline V gene data show CDR1 as LNHDA and CDR2 as SQIVND (reference sequence). The CDR3 covers 15 residues. J was trimmed by 2 bases and V by 3 bases; bases with no gene match: 6. The CDR3 DNA reads as TGTGCCAGTAGTATTGGGGCGGGACAGAACTATGGCTACACCTTC. Translating it yields CASSIGAGQNYGYTF.

The rearrangement links TRBV7-2 to TRBJ1-5; 7 nucleotides align to TRBD1. This CDR3 spans 15 amino acids. The germline gives CDR1 SGHTA, CDR2 FQGNSA. V was clipped by 0 bases and J by 4 bases; unmatched bases: 3. The CDR3 nucleotides are TGTGCCAGCAGCTTAGCGGGACAGCTAAATCAGCCCCAGCATTTT. This sequence encodes CASSLAGQLNQPQHF.

V gene TRBV5-4 combines with J gene TRBJ2-5, with TRBD1 identical over 8 bases. Germline CDR1 is SGHNT and CDR2 is YYREEE (reference sequence). With V trimmed by 5 bases and J by 4 bases, 10 bases remained unmatched. The CDR3 contains 15 residues. The CDR3 sequence is CASRSQSGGPETQYF. The CDR3 nucleotides read TGTGCCAGCAGGTCCCAGTCAGGGGGCCCAGAGACCCAGTACTTC.

The V and J genes are TRBV10-3 and TRBJ2-5; 9 nucleotides line up with TRBD2. Germline trimming cut 6 bases from V and 0 bases from J; bases unmatched to any gene: 11. Germline V gene lookup returns CDR1 ENHRY and CDR2 SYGVKD. The CDR3 totals 17 residues. The CDR3 here is CAISPKTSGDYQETQYF. The CDR3 region has the DNA TGTGCCATCAGCCCAAAGACTAGCGGAGACTACCAAGAGACCCAGTACTTC.

The chain couples TRBV11-2 to TRBJ1-1; TRBD1 might be the D (5 bases). The CDR3 covers 15 residues. With 3 bases removed from V and 5 bases from J, the gap between germline ends came to 16 bases. Germline CDR1 and CDR2: SGHAT and FQNNGV. CDR3 residues: CASSLTSGLETEAFF. In DNA, the CDR3 is TGTGCCAGCAGCTTGACCTCAGGGTTGGAAACTGAAGCTTTCTTT.

This clone turned up a few times. V gene TRBV5-1 combines with J gene TRBJ2-1, with TRBD2 matching over 10 bases. This CDR3 has 15 residues. V shed 2 bases, J shed 8 bases, and the junction held 7 bases outside the gene matches. Germline values: CDR1 SGHRS, CDR2 YFSETQ. The CDR3 region is CASSFGSGRADEQFF. The CDR3 bases are TGCGCCAGCAGCTTTGGGAGCGGGAGGGCCGATGAGCAGTTCTTC.

With regard to this clone: One end of the junction fails to match germline, which may point to a read error. This chain joins TRBV18 and TRBJ2-2; tentative D call: TRBD1 (6 bases). The CDR3 totals 15 residues. Per the germline V gene, CDR1 is KGHSH and CDR2 is LQKENI. The CDR3 DNA is TGTGCCAGCTCACTTGGACAGCTGAACGCCGGGGAGCTGTTTTTT. Protein product: CASSLGQLNAGELFF.

CDR3 protein: CASSRWGDVDEQYF. CDR3 sequence (DNA): TGTGCCAGCAGTCGCTGGGGGGATGTCGACGAGCAGTACTTC. The chain has TRBV27 and TRBJ2-7, with D maybe TRBD2 (6 bases). The CDR3 has 14 residues. V lost 5 bases, J lost 5 bases, and 16 bases lay in between. Germline assignment: CDR1 MNHEY and CDR2 SMNVEV (reference sequence).

This chain links TRBV20-1 with TRBJ2-1; D is unresolved. This CDR3 is built from 14 residues. V was clipped by 6 bases and J by 4 bases, with 16 bases between them. The germline V gene has CDR1 DFQATT and CDR2 SNEGSKA (reference sequence). CDR3 sequence: CSASGPERYNEQFF. CDR3 in DNA: TGCAGTGCGAGTGGACCTGAGAGGTACAATGAGCAGTTCTTC.

This chain links TRBV10-2 with TRBJ2-5, with 7 bases identical to TRBD1. The ends lost 2 bases at V and 2 bases at J; junction bases unmatched: 11. Looked up from germline, CDR1 is WSHSY and CDR2 is SAAADI. CDR3 size: 17 residues. The CDR3 loop is CASSETGLTGYQETQYF. In nucleotides, the CDR3 is TGCGCCAGCAGTGAGACGGGCTTGACAGGGTATCAAGAGACCCAGTACTTC.

The chain employs TRBV27 and TRBJ2-3; 12 bases match TRBD2. Germline-derived CDR1 and CDR2 are MNHEY and SMNVEV (reference sequence). There are 16 residues in the CDR3. V trimming: 6 bases; J trimming: 6 bases; junction bases outside the gene matches: 10. CDR3: CASRDPGLAGSDTQYF. The CDR3 nucleotides read TGTGCCAGCAGAGATCCGGGACTAGCGGGCTCGGATACGCAGTATTTT.

This chain uses TRBV3-1 (or the pseudogene TRBV3-2) with TRBJ2-1; 13 nucleotides match TRBD2. CDR1 and CDR2 (germline): LGHDT, YNNKEL (reference sequence). Trimming removed 4 bases from V and 3 bases from J; junction bases left unmatched: 6. The length of the CDR3 is 17 residues. CDR3 loop: CASSPPGTSGVYNEQFF. The CDR3 DNA follows: TGTGCCAGCAGCCCTCCCGGGACTAGCGGGGTCTACAATGAGCAGTTCTTC.